One and the same sample provided the 20 T cell receptor beta chains below, sequenced in a study of tumor-infiltrating lymphocytes in primary liver carcinoma. A primer matching the constant region was used to make TCR beta cDNA from approximately 500 ng of total RNA. Three nested multiplex PCR rounds, a slightly modified ARM-PCR method, built the TCR beta libraries. With TRBV1-TRBV30 forward primers and a C-beta reverse primer, the first two PCR rounds were run for 10 cycles each. TCRdb processed the multiplex PCR reads anew with MiXCR; each CDR3 protein has one entry. The sample yields approximately 190,000 distinct CDR3 sequences, approximately 80% seen once. Investigators took RNA and DNA out together from roughly 21-30 mg of unsorted bulk tissue. Specimen: tumor tissue from primary liver carcinoma. These receptors came from a man aged 40-50 years with primary liver carcinoma and hepatitis B virus infection.

Worth noting for this clonotype: The junction differs from germline at one of its ends, possibly a read error. This chain connects TRBV4-1 to TRBJ1-4; the D gene is possibly TRBD1 (6 bases). This CDR3 spans 15 amino acids. In germline, CDR1 is MGHRA, CDR2 YSYEKL. CDR3 residues: CASSFWGAVSEKLFF. As DNA, the CDR3 is TGTGCCAGCAGCTTCTGGGGGGCGGTTAGTGAAAAACTGTTTTTT.

The V and J genes are TRBV12-3 or TRBV12-4 and TRBJ2-1; 9 bases are shared with TRBD2. J gave up 6 bases and V 8 bases, and 17 bases lay outside the gene matches. The CDR3 runs to 17 residues. The CDR3 reads CASSKNTPGLAANEQFF. As DNA, the CDR3 is TGTGCCAGCTCCAAAAACACCCCGGGACTAGCAGCCAATGAGCAGTTCTTC.

About this clonotype itself: This may be a read error, as it is one base from a much larger clone. The chain combines TRBV28 with TRBJ1-5; D is ambiguous. The CDR3 totals 16 residues. In germline, CDR1 is MDHEN, CDR2 SYDVKM. As DNA, the CDR3 is TGTGCCAGCAGTTATAGCCCCAATTTATCAAATCAGCCCAAGCATTTT. Translated, it gives CASSYSPNLSNQPKHF.

The count of this clonotype is one. The chain joins TRBV10-3 to TRBJ2-7; the D gene could be TRBD1 or TRBD2 (5 bases each). Germline CDR1 and CDR2: ENHRY and SYGVKD. V was shortened by 3 bases and J by 1 base, with 22 bases between the two germline ends. The CDR3 has 18 amino acids. CDR3 sequence: CAISDPTLRDDRSYEQYF. As DNA, the CDR3 is TGTGCCATCAGTGACCCAACCCTCCGGGACGATAGGTCCTACGAGCAGTACTTC.

The V call is TRBV29-1, the J call TRBJ1-5; TRBD2 matches at 11 bases. The closer fit of TRBJ2-3 to the DNA end suggests the J call may be wrong. The CDR3 is made up of 13 amino acids. Germline lookup yields CDR1 SQVTM and CDR2 ANQGSEA. CDR3 protein: CSVTSGGGQPQYF. CDR3 bases: TGCAGCGTAACTAGCGGGGGCGGCCAGCCCCAGTATTTT.

The rearrangement joins TRBV24-1 to TRBJ2-1; D may be TRBD2 (5 bases). V lost 6 bases and J lost 13, with 18 bases in between. CDR3 length equals 13 residues. CDR1 and CDR2 (germline): KGHDR, SFDVKD. The CDR3 here is CATSRFSAGDQFF. CDR3 in DNA: TGTGCCACCAGTCGCTTTTCGGCGGGTGATCAGTTCTTC.

Only one count was recorded for this clonotype. A much larger clone lies one base from this, so it may be a read error. J is TRBJ1-5 and V is TRBV28; TRBD1 matches at 7 bases. Germline V gene data show CDR1 as MDHEN and CDR2 as SYDVKM. J lost 7 bases, V lost 9 bases, and 12 bases had no gene match. The CDR3 is 14 amino acids. CDR3 amino acids: CASGTVTGVQPQHF. The CDR3 bases are TGTGCCAGTGGGACCGTTACAGGGGTCCAGCCCCAGCATTTT.

Only a few counts were recorded for this clonotype. One junction end disagrees with the germline gene, perhaps due to a read error. The CDR3 DNA is TGTGTCAGCAGTTACTCGGGACAGGGGGCTGGGACCGGGGAGCTGTTTTTT. Its protein is CVSSYSGQGAGTGELFF. The rearrangement uses TRBV6-6 and TRBJ2-2; the match to TRBD1 covers 12 bases. The CDR3 sequence is 17 residues long. In germline, CDR1 is MNHNY, CDR2 SVGAGI (reference sequence).

This clonotype was detected only a few times. V is TRBV12-3 or TRBV12-4 and J is TRBJ2-7, with D unclear. V lost 7 bases, J lost 1 base, and 11 bases lay in between. CDR3 length equals 13 residues. CDR3 nucleotide sequence: TGTGCCAGCACCCTGACACCATCCTACGAGCAGTACTTC. Translation gives CASTLTPSYEQYF.

The chain links TRBV11-2 to TRBJ1-4; D might be TRBD1 (5 bases). From germline, CDR1 is SGHAT and CDR2 FQNNGV. This CDR3 has 14 amino acids. The CDR3 protein is CVNSLDLGALRLFF. CDR3 in DNA: TGTGTCAACAGCTTAGATCTTGGGGCGCTCAGGCTGTTTTTT.

This clonotype was seen once. This CDR3 is missing its conserved last phenylalanine or tryptophan, likely due to a read error. The chain is built from TRBV11-2 and TRBJ1-2; D gene unclear. Germline values: CDR1 SGHAT, CDR2 FQNNGV. Between the trimmed V and J ends, which lost 3 bases and 8 bases, there was a span of 22 bases. The CDR3 spans 16 residues. The CDR3 DNA follows: TGTGCCAGCAGCTTTGACTCGGTAGCCTATTCTCGAGGCTACACCTTA. Its protein product is CASSFDSVAYSRGYTL.

As to this clonotype: The junction differs from germline at one of its ends, possibly a read error. The J gene is TRBJ2-3, the V gene TRBV28, with D perhaps matching TRBD1 (6 bases). Looked up from germline, CDR1 is MDHEN and CDR2 is SYDVKM. The CDR3 contains 14 residues. CDR3 in amino acids: CASILYSGADAQYF. Here the CDR3 DNA reads TGTGCCAGCATTTTATATTCAGGGGCGGATGCGCAGTATTTT.

Points on this clonotype: The germline gene is not matched at one end of the junction; a read error may be the cause. The gene calls are TRBV14 and TRBJ2-3; D may be TRBD2 (5 bases). The CDR3 length is 14 residues. Looked up from germline, CDR1 is SGHDN and CDR2 is FVKESK. Here the CDR3 reads CASSQVGSIDTQYF. The CDR3 DNA reads as TGTGCCAGTAGCCAGGTGGGGAGTATAGATACGCAGTATTTT.

In its sample, this clonotype was seen many times. V gene TRBV10-3 combines with J gene TRBJ1-3; possible D gene TRBD1, 6 bases. V lost 2 bases, J lost 3 bases, and 14 bases lay in between. Germline V CDR1 and CDR2: ENHRY, SYGVKD. The CDR3 loop spans 16 amino acids. CDR3 in amino acids: CAISETRTARGNTIYF. The CDR3 nucleotides read TGTGCCATCAGTGAGACTCGGACAGCTCGTGGAAACACCATATATTTT.

V usage is TRBV29-1 and J usage is TRBJ2-7; possibly TRBD1 for D (7 bases). CDR3 length equals 15 residues. The germline V gene encodes CDR1 SQVTM and CDR2 ANQGSEA. The CDR3 DNA reads as TGCAGAGTTAAGGAGGGAGCGGTTCAGGGGGTCGAACAGTACTTC. This codes for CRVKEGAVQGVEQYF.

Comment on this clonotype: The germline gene is not matched at one end of the junction; a read error may be the cause. The gene calls are TRBV6-2 or TRBV6-3 and TRBJ1-5; possible D gene TRBD1, 6 bases. Looked up from germline, CDR1 is MNHEY and CDR2 is SVGEGT. The CDR3 is 14 amino acids. CDR3 sequence: CVSSSPGVSQPQHF. The CDR3, as DNA: TGTGTCAGCAGTTCTCCAGGGGTTAGTCAGCCCCAGCATTTT.

DNA of the CDR3: TGTGCCAGCAGCGAGCAGGATAAAACTACGAATCAGCCCCAGCATTTT. Residues: CASSEQDKTTNQPQHF. The chain is built from TRBV7-8 and TRBJ1-5; D is uncertain. This CDR3 region has 16 residues. V shed 5 bases and J shed 4 bases, with 18 bases lying between them. CDR1 is SGHVS and CDR2 is FQNEAQ in the germline V gene.

This rearrangement joins TRBV7-8 to TRBJ2-7; the match to TRBD2 covers 8 bases. V trimming: 8 bases; J trimming: 6 bases; junction bases outside the gene matches: 15. The CDR3 sequence is 15 residues long. Germline CDR1 reads SGHVS; CDR2 reads FQNEAQ. Here the CDR3 reads CASGVTSGASSEQYF. DNA for the CDR3: TGTGCCAGCGGCGTAACTAGCGGAGCTAGTTCCGAGCAGTACTTC. The whole variable domain, filled in from reference TRBV7-8 and TRBJ2-7, reads GAGVSQSPRYKVAKRGQDVALRCDPISGHVSLFWYQQALGQGPEFLTYFQNEAQLDKSGLPSDRFFAERPEGSVSTLKIQRTQQEDSAVYLCASGVTSGASSEQYFGPGTRLTVT.

The chain is built from TRBV6-5 and TRBJ2-7; 7 bases match TRBD2. Germline V CDR1 and CDR2: MNHEY, SVGAGI. The CDR3 length is 14 residues. The CDR3 nucleotides read TGTCCAAGCAGTTCAAGCGGGAACCTCGTCGAGCAGTACTTC. Its protein is CPSSSSGNLVEQYF.

As to this clonotype: A read error may produce the germline difference seen at one junction end. The chain recombines TRBV12-3 or TRBV12-4 with TRBJ2-2, with D possibly being TRBD2 (6 bases). The CDR3 is 14 amino acids. The CDR3 loop reads CANSWGRRAGELFF. The CDR3 DNA sequence: TGTGCCAACAGTTGGGGGAGGCGCGCCGGGGAGCTGTTTTTT.